This T cell receptor (beta chain) was identified during a study of quantifying T cell responses using KT2 cells. Turning to the study itself: RNA was reverse transcribed with TCR alpha and beta constant-region primers. A predetermined fluorescence threshold ended the second PCR, run as a qPCR.

CDR1 MNHEY and CDR2 SVGAGI come from the germline V gene. CDR3 size: 15 residues. V lost 6 bases, J lost 5 bases, and 16 bases lay in between. The cDNA 3' end received a ligated oligonucleotide with a UMI. First-round PCR used roughly 4 cycles and beta primers RC1.1 and RC1.2 covering TRBC1 and TRBC2. TCRdb re-analysed the UMI-ligation and nested PCR reads in MiXCR, keeping a single row per CDR3 protein. The sample has tens of thousands of distinct CDR3 sequences; 7.3% are singletons. Points from the study as a whole: KT2 sequence counts showed saturation when very many KT2 cells were spiked in.

This clonotype was counted ten times or more. The antigen is not known. Sample: PBMCs spiked with cells of the T cell clone KT2. This sequence originates from a human donor. The rearrangement uses TRBV6-5 and TRBJ1-4; maybe TRBD1 (6 bases). CDR3 sequence reads: CASRDRPTLNEKLFF. The CDR3, as DNA: TGTGCCAGCAGGGACAGACCAACCCTCAATGAAAAACTGTTTTTT.